The 25 T cell receptor beta chains listed next were all sequenced from one sample in a study of early T cells in non-severe SARS-CoV-2 infection. TCRdb itself ran the 5' RACE reads through MiXCR, one entry per CDR3 protein. Of some 51,000 distinct CDR3 sequences listed, under 15% are singletons. This specimen was whole blood, taken at baseline. The receptors shown here come from an adult who was a healthcare worker with PCR-confirmed SARS-CoV-2 infection or an uninfected control (not recorded which).

This clonotype was detected only a few times. The chain combines TRBV10-2 with TRBJ2-2; D ambiguous. CDR3 size: 13 residues. Germline values: CDR1 WSHSY, CDR2 SAAADI. Between the trimmed V and J ends, which lost 6 bases and 2 bases, there was a span of 7 bases. CDR3 coding DNA: TGCGCCAGCAGGCAGCAAAACACCGGGGAGCTGTTTTTT. This translates into CASRQQNTGELFF.

The chain is built from TRBV6-2 or TRBV6-3 and TRBJ1-2; 8 bases match TRBD1. V shed 6 bases, J shed 4 bases, and the junction held 4 bases outside the gene matches. The V gene's germline CDR1 is MNHEY and CDR2 SVGEGT. The CDR3 sequence is 13 residues long. CDR3 sequence reads: CASSSGQGYGYTF. In DNA form, the CDR3 reads TGTGCCAGCAGCTCTGGACAGGGCTATGGCTACACCTTC.

This clonotype occurred many times. The chain has TRBV28 and TRBJ2-1; 7 bases agree with TRBD2. The V and J ends lost 1 base and 8 bases, in that order; junction bases with no gene match: 8. From germline, CDR1 is MDHEN and CDR2 SYDVKM. The CDR3 sequence is 15 residues long. This CDR3 is CASSLLGGSRDEQFF. The CDR3 nucleotides are TGTGCCAGCAGTTTATTAGGCGGGAGTCGGGATGAGCAGTTCTTC.

This clonotype was found once. This sequence joins TRBV18 and TRBJ2-5; no definite D call. The CDR3 loop spans 12 amino acids. Germline CDR1 is KGHSH and CDR2 is LQKENI. The V end was cut by 3 bases, the J end by 5 bases, with 7 bases between. CDR3 sequence: CASSPLPETQYF. The CDR3 DNA reads as TGTGCCAGCTCACCCCTCCCGGAGACCCAGTACTTC.

The V gene is TRBV6-2 or TRBV6-3, the J gene TRBJ2-1; 8 nucleotides match TRBD1. From germline, CDR1 is MNHEY and CDR2 SVGEGT. The V segment lost 6 bases and the J segment 4 bases; nucleotides outside the gene matches: 11. The CDR3 runs to 16 residues. CDR3 sequence (DNA): TGTGCCAGCAGCCGAGTTGGGACAGGACGATACAATGAGCAGTTCTTC. This codes for CASSRVGTGRYNEQFF.

This clonotype has a handful of counts. The chain combines TRBV11-1 with TRBJ1-1; 8 bases line up with TRBD1. The CDR3 extends over 15 amino acids. Unmatched junction bases numbered 7, after V lost 5 bases and J lost 2 bases. Germline-derived CDR1 and CDR2 are SGHAT and FQDESV (reference sequence). CDR3 nucleotides: TGTGCCAGCAGCCGGATTGGACAGGGAAACACTGAAGCTTTCTTT. The encoded protein is CASSRIGQGNTEAFF.

There are many counts of this clonotype. This chain joins TRBV10-3 and TRBJ2-1; perhaps D is TRBD1 or TRBD2 (5 bases each). Per the germline V gene, CDR1 is ENHRY and CDR2 is SYGVKD. This CDR3 contains 13 residues. V lost 10 bases, J lost 12 bases, and 22 bases lay in between. CDR3 nucleotides: TGTGCCACCGAGAACCGGGACCTCCGAGGGCAGTTCTTC. It yields the protein CATENRDLRGQFF.

The chain is built from TRBV28 and TRBJ2-7, with D uncertain. Trimming shortened V by 11 bases and J by 0 bases, and 14 bases separated the two germline ends. The CDR3 loop spans 13 amino acids. The V gene's germline CDR1 is MDHEN and CDR2 SYDVKM. The DNA of the CDR3 is TGTGCCTCGTTAAGTAGTGCCTCCTACGAGCAGTACTTC. It translates to CASLSSASYEQYF.

This clonotype was counted at least ten times. The V gene is TRBV27, the J gene TRBJ2-1, with unresolved D. CDR1 and CDR2 (germline): MNHEY, SMNVEV (reference sequence). Trimming removed 5 bases from V and 8 bases from J, with 13 bases in between. This CDR3 contains 13 residues. CDR3 residues: CASSPGGTYEQFF. The CDR3 nucleotides are TGTGCCAGCAGTCCGGGCGGTACCTATGAGCAGTTCTTC.

V usage is TRBV19 and J usage is TRBJ2-1, with a tentative D call TRBD2 (5 bases). Germline loops: CDR1 LNHDA, CDR2 SQIVND (reference sequence). The CDR3 sequence is 15 residues long. V lost 6 bases to trimming and J lost 0 bases, with 12 bases between them. The CDR3 DNA sequence: TGTGCCAGTAGGGTCCGGGGTAGCTCCTACAATGAGCAGTTCTTC. Amino acids: CASRVRGSSYNEQFF.

This clonotype was seen more than once but under ten times. This chain's CDR3 is CASSSFPGRGRNEQFF. The CDR3 DNA reads TGTGCCAGCAGTTCTTTCCCGGGGAGGGGGCGGAATGAGCAGTTCTTC. This chain connects TRBV28 to TRBJ2-1; D is possibly TRBD1 or TRBD2 (7 bases each). The CDR3 runs to 16 residues. V shed 4 bases and J shed 7 bases, with 20 bases lying between them. CDR1 is MDHEN, CDR2 SYDVKM, per germline. Supplemented by reference TRBV28 and TRBJ2-1, the full variable domain reads DVKVTQSSRYLVKRTGEKVFLECVQDMDHENMFWYRQDPGLGLRLIYFSYDVKMKEKGDIPEGYSVSREKKERFSLILESASTNQTSMYLCASSSFPGRGRNEQFFGPGTRLTVL.

This clonotype was observed a handful of times. V is TRBV10-1 and J is TRBJ1-1; tentatively, D is TRBD1 (6 bases). The germline V gene encodes CDR1 WNHNN and CDR2 SYGVQD (reference sequence). There are 14 residues in the CDR3. V was trimmed by 4 bases and J by 0 bases, leaving 9 bases between them. The CDR3 loop is CASSAGAMNTEAFF. Written as DNA, the CDR3 is TGCGCCAGCAGTGCGGGGGCCATGAACACTGAAGCTTTCTTT.

The chain is built from TRBV6-1 and TRBJ2-2, with 9 bases lining up with TRBD1. The CDR3 runs to 16 residues. From germline, CDR1 is MNHNS and CDR2 SASEGT. The ends lost 1 base at V and 7 bases at J; junction bases unmatched: 7. The CDR3 sequence is CASSEVNRGRIGELFF. The CDR3 nucleotides read TGTGCCAGCAGTGAAGTTAACAGGGGGCGAATCGGGGAGCTGTTTTTT.

J is TRBJ1-2 and V is TRBV6-5; 8 nucleotides line up with TRBD1. Looked up from germline, CDR1 is MNHEY and CDR2 is SVGAGI. V was clipped by 2 bases and J by 6 bases; unmatched bases: 5. The CDR3 runs to 14 residues. This chain's CDR3 is CASSYIQGADGYTF. Written as DNA, the CDR3 is TGTGCCAGCAGTTACATTCAGGGGGCAGATGGCTACACCTTC.

The chain's CDR3 is CSVEGRAYEQYF. The CDR3 DNA reads as TGCAGCGTTGAAGGGAGGGCCTACGAGCAGTACTTC. V gene TRBV29-1 combines with J gene TRBJ2-7; a possible D gene is TRBD2 (6 bases). In germline, CDR1 is SQVTM, CDR2 ANQGSEA. The CDR3 runs 12 residues. Between the trimmed V and J ends, which lost 1 base and 2 bases, there was a span of 6 bases.

CDR3 in DNA: TGTGCCAGCAGCTCTTCGGGGAGCGGGAGGTCCTACGAGCAGTACTTC. Residues: CASSSSGSGRSYEQYF. This rearrangement joins TRBV6-6 to TRBJ2-7; 9 positions match TRBD2. The CDR3 contains 16 residues. V was clipped by 6 bases and J by 1 base; unmatched bases: 10. Germline V gene data show CDR1 as MNHNY and CDR2 as SVGAGI (reference sequence).

This rearrangement joins TRBV3-1 to TRBJ1-4; D gene unclear. Germline CDR1 reads LGHDT; CDR2 reads YNNKEL (reference sequence). This CDR3 has 12 amino acids. Trimming took off 0 bases at V and 13 bases at J, with 9 bases between the two ends. The CDR3, as DNA: TGTGCCAGCAGCCAAGAAATTAGTCGACTGTTTTTT. It encodes CASSQEISRLFF.

This clonotype was observed a handful of times. The V call is TRBV28, the J call TRBJ2-1, with 10 bases fitting TRBD1. Germline V gene sequence: CDR1 MDHEN, CDR2 SYDVKM. The CDR3 length is 16 residues. The ends lost 6 bases at V and 4 bases at J; junction bases unmatched: 9. The CDR3 sequence is CASSSRTGGAYNEQFF. The CDR3 DNA is TGTGCCAGCAGCTCAAGGACAGGGGGGGCTTACAATGAGCAGTTCTTC.

This clonotype was counted only a few times. The chain joins TRBV6-6 to TRBJ2-2; 12 bases fit TRBD2. Trimming at V came to 6 bases and at J to 5 bases, leaving 10 bases not matched to a gene. This CDR3 comprises 17 residues. Germline CDR1 MNHNY, CDR2 SVGAGI (reference sequence). CDR3 bases: TGTGCCAGCAGAACGCCCCTAGCGGGGGGGGATACCGGGGAGCTGTTTTTT. This sequence encodes CASRTPLAGGDTGELFF.

In this sample, this clonotype turned up many times. The genes are TRBV28 and TRBJ2-1; no firm D call. The length of the CDR3 is 14 residues. Trimming shortened V by 7 bases and J by 2 bases, and 12 bases separated the two germline ends. CDR1 and CDR2 (germline): MDHEN, SYDVKM. In nucleotides, the CDR3 is TGTGCCAGCAACTCGGCCCCAACCTACAATGAGCAGTTCTTC. It codes for CASNSAPTYNEQFF.

This clonotype was seen repeatedly, ten times or more. The J gene is TRBJ2-7, the V gene TRBV11-1, with D unclear. Germline loops: CDR1 SGHAT, CDR2 FQDESV (reference sequence). The CDR3 loop spans 14 amino acids. The ends were cut back, 1 base at V and 2 bases at J, with 9 bases in the middle. The CDR3 loop reads CASSLDPVTYEQYF. The CDR3 DNA is TGTGCCAGCAGCTTAGATCCAGTAACCTACGAGCAGTACTTC.

The J gene is TRBJ2-3, the V gene TRBV6-2 or TRBV6-3; unclear D gene. The V gene's germline CDR1 is MNHEY and CDR2 SVGEGT. The CDR3 runs to 13 residues. Deletions cut 1 base from V and 6 bases from J, with 8 bases between. Here the CDR3 DNA reads TGTGCCAGCAGTTACTATACCCCGGATACGCAGTATTTT. Its translation is CASSYYTPDTQYF.

The chain recombines TRBV6-1 with TRBJ2-6; 8 bases fit TRBD1. J gave up 0 bases and V 4 bases, and 5 bases lay outside the gene matches. Germline V gives CDR1 MNHNS, CDR2 SASEGT. The CDR3 is 17 residues long. The CDR3 nucleotides are TGTGCCAGCAGTGGGGGACAGGTATACTCTGGGGCCAACGTCCTGACTTTC. Encoded protein: CASSGGQVYSGANVLTF.

This clonotype was seen only a few times. The rearrangement uses TRBV18 and TRBJ2-2; no definite D call. V dropped 6 bases and J dropped 7 bases, with 6 bases sitting between them. From germline, CDR1 is KGHSH and CDR2 LQKENI. This CDR3 is built from 11 residues. CDR3 region: CASSADGELFF. CDR3 DNA: TGTGCCAGCTCCGCCGACGGGGAGCTGTTTTTT.

This sequence joins TRBV11-2 and TRBJ2-1; no firm D call. The CDR3 consists of 11 residues. V was shortened by 5 bases and J by 7 bases, with 6 bases between the two germline ends. CDR1 is SGHAT, CDR2 FQNNGV, per germline. CDR3 protein: CASSRGNEQFF. CDR3 bases: TGTGCCAGCAGCCGCGGTAATGAGCAGTTCTTC.